Below, 27 T cell receptor beta chains from the same sample are listed, as sequenced in a study of tumor and adjacent non-tumor tissue in lung cancer. RNA was extracted from bulk tissue without any cell sorting. TCRbeta libraries were built with three rounds of nested PCR, modified from ARM-PCR. TCRdb reanalysed the multiplex PCR reads using MiXCR and keeps one entry per CDR3 protein. The sample lists more than 90,000 distinct CDR3 sequences, approximately 70% occurring once. Sequencing was carried out using lung tumor tissue. These receptor sequences come from a man aged 55 to 69 with non-small cell lung cancer.

V gene TRBV6-1 combines with J gene TRBJ2-3, with D perhaps TRBD2 (5 bases). Per germline, CDR1 MNHNS and CDR2 SASEGT. V was shortened by 5 bases and J by 7 bases, with 19 bases between the two germline ends. This CDR3 comprises 15 residues. Written as DNA, the CDR3 is TGTGCCAGCAGTTTGTTGTCTAGCAGGAGCCATACGCAGTATTTT. Translated, it gives CASSLLSSRSHTQYF.

The rearrangement joins TRBV19 to TRBJ2-1; TRBD2 agrees at 8 bases. CDR1 and CDR2 (germline): LNHDA, SQIVND (reference sequence). This CDR3 has 15 residues. V was clipped by 7 bases and J by 8 bases; unmatched bases: 13. Here the CDR3 reads CASTGLAGLMYEQFF. The CDR3 nucleotides read TGTGCCAGTACCGGACTAGCCGGGTTAATGTATGAGCAGTTCTTC.

As for this clonotype: The CDR3 does not close with the conserved phenylalanine or tryptophan, likely indicating a read error. The rearrangement joins TRBV5-1 to TRBJ2-5; 7 bases align to TRBD2. The CDR3 spans 19 residues. Germline V gene data show CDR1 as SGHRS and CDR2 as YFSETQ. V shed 2 bases, J shed 4 bases, and the junction held 20 bases outside the gene matches. The CDR3 nucleotides are TGCGCCAGCAGCTTTAACCCGCCAGGAGGAACAGCGGGGCGAGAGACCCAGTACATC. Translation: CASSFNPPGGTAGRETQYI.

With respect to this clonotype: At one boundary the junction diverges from the germline segment, which might be a read error. The chain couples TRBV6-1 to TRBJ2-7; perhaps D is TRBD1 or TRBD2 (5 bases each). CDR1 MNHNS and CDR2 SASEGT come from the germline V gene. The CDR3 is made up of 14 amino acids. The CDR3 DNA sequence: TGTGTCAGTAGTGAAAATCCGGGGCATAACGAGCAATACTTC. This codes for CVSSENPGHNEQYF.

The chain combines TRBV20-1 with TRBJ2-1; 7 bases line up with TRBD2. The CDR3 spans 15 residues. Per germline, CDR1 DFQATT and CDR2 SNEGSKA (reference sequence). Trimming at V came to 4 bases and at J to 4 bases, leaving 10 bases not matched to a gene. The CDR3 region is CSATSAGAMYNEQFF. DNA for the CDR3: TGCAGTGCTACCTCGGCGGGAGCTATGTACAATGAGCAGTTCTTC.

The gene calls are TRBV28 and TRBJ1-5; D remains ambiguous. V lost 5 bases and J 0 bases, leaving 8 bases between the germline ends. From germline, CDR1 is MDHEN and CDR2 SYDVKM. This CDR3 is built from 14 residues. The CDR3 loop is CASSARFSNQPQHF. The CDR3 coding sequence is TGTGCCAGCAGTGCAAGGTTTAGCAATCAGCCCCAGCATTTT.

Concerning this clonotype: Relative to the germline gene, one junction end is altered; a read error may explain this. The chain links TRBV6-2 or TRBV6-3 to TRBJ2-5, with 12 bases that match TRBD2. CDR1 and CDR2 from the germline V gene are MNHEY and SVGEGT. The CDR3 runs to 16 residues. The CDR3 DNA reads TGTGCCAGCATGTCGACTAGCGGGAGTCCCCCAGAGACCAAGTATTTC. Protein: CASMSTSGSPPETKYF.

In regard to this clonotype: Germline is not matched at one junction end, which may reflect a read error. The chain has TRBV6-2 or TRBV6-3 and TRBJ2-1, with 9 positions matching TRBD1. The CDR3 consists of 13 residues. The germline V gene has CDR1 MNHEY and CDR2 SVGEGT. CDR3 sequence (DNA): TGTGCCAGTAGCATCACAGGGGGCAATGAGCATTTCTTC. It is translated as CASSITGGNEHFF.

This clonotype appeared many times. The chain uses TRBV29-1 and TRBJ2-7; TRBD2 agrees at 8 bases. Germline CDR1 reads SQVTM; CDR2 reads ANQGSEA. The CDR3 sequence is 15 residues long. V lost 6 bases to trimming and J lost 4 bases; unmatched junction nucleotides: 14. The CDR3 reads CSVDGPSGSVYEQYF. In nucleotides, the CDR3 is TGCAGCGTCGACGGTCCCAGCGGGAGTGTGTACGAGCAGTACTTC.

This chain links TRBV11-2 with TRBJ1-3; D not certain. Germline CDR1 is SGHAT and CDR2 is FQNNGV. The CDR3 length is 16 residues. V lost 0 bases and J 0 bases, leaving 9 bases between the germline ends. The CDR3 here is CASSLDLRRSGNTIYF. CDR3 DNA: TGTGCCAGCAGCTTAGATTTACGCCGCTCTGGAAACACCATATATTTT.

This clonotype came up once. The junction does not match germline at one end; this may be a read error. V and J are TRBV6-5 and TRBJ2-6; TRBD1 might be the D (5 bases). The germline CDR1 and CDR2 sequences are MNHEY and SVGAGI. The CDR3 totals 13 residues. This chain's CDR3 is CASSVTGANVLTF. In nucleotides, the CDR3 is TGTGCCAGCAGTGTGACTGGGGCCAATGTCCTGACTTTT.

V usage is TRBV6-5 and J usage is TRBJ1-5; TRBD1 might be the D (5 bases). Between the trimmed V and J ends, which lost 6 bases and 11 bases, there was a span of 20 bases. Germline V gene lookup returns CDR1 MNHEY and CDR2 SVGAGI. This CDR3 spans 14 amino acids. The CDR3 spells CASSRQGRNRSQHF. The CDR3 DNA follows: TGTGCCAGCAGCCGTCAGGGTCGCAATCGGTCCCAGCATTTT.

As for this clonotype: Without the conserved terminal phenylalanine or tryptophan, this CDR3 likely stems from a read error. The chain is built from TRBV6-1 and TRBJ1-2; D ambiguous. There are 12 residues in the CDR3. Trimming pared 5 bases from V and 6 bases from J, leaving 10 bases between. The germline V gene encodes CDR1 MNHNS and CDR2 SASEGT. The CDR3 DNA is TGTGCCAGCAGTCAACGGATGGATGGCTACACCTCC. Protein product: CASSQRMDGYTS.

The chain couples TRBV11-2 to TRBJ2-1; D possibly uses TRBD1 or TRBD2 (5 bases each). The CDR3 loop spans 17 amino acids. V lost 2 bases and J lost 10, with 24 bases in between. Germline-derived CDR1 and CDR2 are SGHAT and FQNNGV. CDR3 sequence reads: CASSLLGEPPYRGEQFF. CDR3 in DNA: TGTGCCAGCAGCTTATTGGGGGAACCGCCTTATCGAGGGGAGCAGTTCTTC.

As to this clonotype: This sequence may be a read error, since a much larger clone differs from it by one base. The chain carries TRBV6-2 or TRBV6-3 and TRBJ2-3, with D possibly matching TRBD1 (6 bases). Germline CDR1 is MNHEY and CDR2 is SVGEGT. CDR3 size: 15 residues. V dropped 6 bases and J dropped 4 bases, with 17 bases sitting between them. CDR3 loop: CASRCRGDRADTQYF. CDR3 bases: TGTGCCAGCAGATGCAGGGGTGATCGGGCAGATACGCAGTATTTT.

This sequence joins TRBV6-1 and TRBJ2-3, with D possibly TRBD1 on 5 matching bases. Trimming took off 0 bases at V and 1 base at J, with 8 bases between the two ends. The germline V gene has CDR1 MNHNS and CDR2 SASEGT. The CDR3 runs to 15 residues. The CDR3: CASSEALGGTDTQYF. DNA for the CDR3: TGTGCCAGCAGTGAAGCGCTAGGGGGCACAGATACGCAGTATTTT.

This clonotype was found a few times. This could be a read error, since a much larger clone is one nucleotide away. The rearrangement links TRBV29-1 to TRBJ2-2; 12 positions match TRBD2. This CDR3 has 15 residues. Germline V gene data show CDR1 as SQVTM and CDR2 as ANQGSEA. CDR3 DNA: TGCAGCGTTGACCTAGCGGGGGGGCCCACCGGGGAGCTGTCTTTT. As protein: CSVDLAGGPTGELSF.

As concerns this clonotype: A much bigger clone sits one base away, suggesting this may be a read error. The chain employs TRBV6-1 and TRBJ1-4; D is unclear. The CDR3 spans 13 residues. Looked up from germline, CDR1 is MNHNS and CDR2 is SASEGT. This chain's CDR3 is CASMGSHNKKLFF. The CDR3 bases are TGTGCCAGTATGGGGAGCCATAATAAAAAACTGTTTTTT.

This clonotype was counted a single time. The conserved final phenylalanine or tryptophan is absent from the CDR3, which likely points to a read error. The chain combines TRBV6-5 with TRBJ2-7; tentative D call: TRBD1 (5 bases). This CDR3 has 16 amino acids. Germline values: CDR1 MNHEY, CDR2 SVGAGI. V lost 6 bases to trimming and J lost 4 bases, with 22 bases between them. CDR3 sequence: CASSRNRDRNLYEQYI. The CDR3 DNA sequence: TGTGCCAGCAGCCGCAACCGCGACAGAAACCTTTACGAGCAGTACATC.

On this clonotype itself: Given the absence of the conserved phenylalanine or tryptophan at the CDR3 end, a read error is likely. This chain links TRBV4-2 with TRBJ2-2; possible D gene TRBD1, 6 bases. V lost 6 bases and J 6 bases, leaving 20 bases between the germline ends. CDR1 is LGHNA and CDR2 is YNFKEQ in the germline V gene. The CDR3 runs 16 residues. DNA for the CDR3: TGTGCCAGCAGTCCTGAACTAGGGGGTAACCCCGGGGAGCTGTTTTCT. Its translation is CASSPELGGNPGELFS.

The V gene is TRBV11-1, the J gene TRBJ1-1; D is unresolved. Trimming removed 10 bases at V and 3 bases at J, with 18 bases between. The CDR3 extends over 14 amino acids. Looked up from germline, CDR1 is SGHAT and CDR2 is FQDESV (reference sequence). CDR3 coding DNA: TGTGCCACCATGGGAGGAACCACGGACACTGAAGCTTTCTTT. Translation: CATMGGTTDTEAFF.

Of note for this clonotype: Since a much larger clone is just one base distant, this may be a read error. The V call is TRBV6-5, the J call TRBJ2-5; TRBD2 matches 8 bases. Trimming cost V 0 bases and J 4 bases; bases outside gene matches: 1. The CDR3 has 14 amino acids. The germline CDR1 and CDR2 sequences are MNHEY and SVGAGI. CDR3: CASSYSGTRETQYF. The DNA for the CDR3 is TGTGCCAGCAGTTACTCCGGGACTAGAGAGACCCAGTACTTC.

Comment on this clonotype: This likely comes from a read error, as the CDR3 has no conserved phenylalanine or tryptophan at its end. The limits of the CDR3 on the DNA are not certain, so only TCRdb's listed CDR3 is given. This chain links TRBV5-6 with TRBJ2-2; TRBD1, the D gene given by the table, was not confirmed from the DNA. The germline V gene has CDR1 SGHDT and CDR2 YYEEEE. The CDR3 comprises 17 residues, both ends counted. The CDR3 loop reads CASSLIGGQGVTGELFS.

A note on this clonotype: The junction differs from germline at one of its ends, possibly a read error. The J gene is TRBJ2-3, the V gene TRBV4-2; D possibly corresponds to TRBD1 (6 bases). The germline CDR1 and CDR2 sequences are LGHNA and YNFKEQ. The CDR3 spans 15 residues. The CDR3 reads CASSSTTVRTDMQYF. CDR3 sequence (DNA): TGTGCCAGCAGCTCCACGACAGTCAGGACAGATATGCAGTATTTT.

With regard to this clonotype: This could be a read error, since a much larger clone is one nucleotide away. This sequence joins TRBV5-1 and TRBJ2-3; D possibly corresponds to TRBD1 (5 bases). The CDR3 is made up of 14 amino acids. In germline, CDR1 is SGHRS, CDR2 YFSETQ. The CDR3: CASSFNRQADMQYF. Written as DNA, the CDR3 is TGCGCCAGCAGCTTTAACAGGCAAGCAGATATGCAGTATTTT.

Turning to this clonotype: Germline is not matched at one junction end, which may reflect a read error. The rearrangement links TRBV10-3 to TRBJ2-7; D remains ambiguous. The CDR3 runs to 14 residues. The germline gives CDR1 ENHRY, CDR2 SYGVKD. This CDR3 reads CAISGQKGLFEKYF. CDR3 in DNA: TGTGCCATCAGTGGCCAGAAAGGGTTGTTCGAGAAGTACTTC.

A note on this clonotype: With a much larger clone just one base away, this may be a read error. The chain combines TRBV20-1 with TRBJ2-2; tentative D call: TRBD1 (6 bases). Germline values: CDR1 DFQATT, CDR2 SNEGSKA (reference sequence). The V and J ends lost 3 bases and 0 bases respectively, with 14 bases between them. This CDR3 comprises 16 residues. In nucleotides, the CDR3 is TGCAGTGCTAGGGATGCAGCAGGGGCGAACACCGGGGAGCTGTTTTTT. Protein product: CSARDAAGANTGELFF.